Reported below is one TCR beta chain. The antigen is undetermined. Generated by immunoSEQ multiplex PCR, the TCRdb table keeps only in-frame clones and is missing some. In the table there are approximately 93,000 clones, around 92% of which are singletons. This sample is drawn from a study of graft-versus-host responses after intestinal transplantation. Study context: Anti-thymocyte globulin induction preceded roughly 3 years of tacrolimus and steroid maintenance in all recipients. Study-level findings and limits: When patients had graft-donor T cell macrochimerism, their allografts held high graft-versus-host to host-versus-graft clonal ratios. Among circulating GvH clones, peak levels were associated with early post-transplant declines in HvG clones. The recipient marrow held GvH clones, and some of them showed up first in ileum or blood.

The V segment lost 5 bases and the J segment 0 bases; nucleotides outside the gene matches: 11. Germline V gives CDR1 LNHDA, CDR2 SQIVND (reference sequence). CDR3 length: 18 residues. The sample in question was unstimulated CD8+ T cells sorted from spleen or lymph node cells, obtained before transplant. The receptor was derived from a human donor who was the organ donor for an intestinal transplant. The chain employs TRBV19 and TRBJ1-1, with 11 nucleotides matching TRBD1. The CDR3 spells CASSPRTGGGLMNTEAFF. Written as DNA, the CDR3 is TGTGCCAGTAGTCCCCGGACAGGGGGCGGACTTATGAACACTGAAGCTTTCTTT.